This is a list of T cell receptor beta chains from one sample in a study of blood T cell repertoires in COVID-19. The protocol was immunoSEQ multiplex PCR, while the TCRdb copy is restricted to in-frame clones and leaves out a portion. The sample has roughly 250,000 clones; around 84% are singletons. The sequencing sample was made of peripheral blood. These receptor sequences come from a man between 35 and 55 years old with acute or convalescent COVID-19. Both conserved end residues are part of each CDR3. D genes are given only for firm matches. Not all rows give a size; the values are once, few, many and, for expanded clones, a class.

>NA|TRBD2|TRBV4-3|TRBJ2-3
TGCGCCAGCAGCCAAGACAAGCGGGGGGCGGTTACAGATACGCAGTATTTT
CASSQDKRGAVTDTQYF
>NA|NA|TRBV18|TRBJ1-1
TGTGCCAGCTCAGACTACGGGGGAAATTTGAACACTGAAGCTTTCTTT
CASSDYGGNLNTEAFF
>NA|NA|TRBV7-3|TRBJ1-1
TGTGCCAGCAGCGCAAACAGGGAATCTGAAGCTTTCTTT
CASSANRESEAFF
>NA|TRBD1|TRBV7-2|TRBJ2-3
TGTGCCAGCAGCTTGGACAGGTATACGCAGTATTTT
CASSLDRYTQYF
>NA|NA|TRBV18|TRBJ1-1
TGTGCCAGCTCACCAGGTCAGGACACTGAAGCTTTCTTT
CASSPGQDTEAFF
>NA|NA|TRBV5-1|TRBJ1-1
TGCGCCAGCACGAAAGACAGTAACACTGAAGCTTTCTTT
CASTKDSNTEAFF
>NA|TRBD2|TRBV29-1|TRBJ2-1
TGCAGCGTCGGGGGGGCCGTTAATGAGCAGTTCTTC
CSVGGAVNEQFF
>NA|NA|TRBV7-2|TRBJ1-2
TGTGCCAGCAGGGTAGAGGGAGCTAACTATGGCTACACCTTC
CASRVEGANYGYTF
>few|NA|TRBV11-1|TRBJ2-5
TGTGCCAGCAGCCTAGACGAAGGGGAAAAGTACTTC
CASSLDEGEKYF
>once|TRBD2|TRBV27|TRBJ2-3
TGTGCCAGCGGTACTAGCGGGGGGGTCGCAGATACGCAGTATTTT
CASGTSGGVADTQYF
>NA|NA|TRBV7-8|TRBJ1-6
TGTGCCAGCAGCTTAACGGGGGGAGGCTCACCCCTCCACTTT
CASSLTGGGSPLHF
>NA|TRBD2|TRBV5-1|TRBJ2-3
TGCGCCAGCAGCGAGGGGACTAGCGTGGCAGATACGCAGTATTTT
CASSEGTSVADTQYF
>NA|TRBD2|TRBV5-8|TRBJ2-1
TGTGCCAGCAGCAAGGGGCTAGCGGGGATCTACAATGAGCAGTTCTTC
CASSKGLAGIYNEQFF
>NA|NA|TRBV7-3|TRBJ2-2
TGTGCCAGCAGCTTAGGAGGGAAAGGGGCCGGGGAGCTGTTTTTT
CASSLGGKGAGELFF
>once|NA|TRBV6-5|TRBJ2-3
TGTGCCAGCAACAGTATCACGGCGGAGGGGCAGTATTTT
CASNSITAEGQYF
>NA|NA|TRBV2|TRBJ1-1
TGTGCCAGGTCCATACAGACAAACACTGAAGCTTTCTTT
CARSIQTNTEAFF
>NA|NA|TRBV28|TRBJ1-1
TGTGCCAGCAGTTCACAAACGACTGAAGCTTTCTTT
CASSSQTTEAFF
>NA|NA|TRBV4-2|TRBJ2-3
TGTGCCAGCAGCCTTAATCTAGCAGATACGCAGTATTTT
CASSLNLADTQYF
>once|NA|TRBV6-1|TRBJ2-2
TGTGCCAGCAGTGAATATCGGAGCATGCCCGGGGAGCTGTTTTTT
CASSEYRSMPGELFF